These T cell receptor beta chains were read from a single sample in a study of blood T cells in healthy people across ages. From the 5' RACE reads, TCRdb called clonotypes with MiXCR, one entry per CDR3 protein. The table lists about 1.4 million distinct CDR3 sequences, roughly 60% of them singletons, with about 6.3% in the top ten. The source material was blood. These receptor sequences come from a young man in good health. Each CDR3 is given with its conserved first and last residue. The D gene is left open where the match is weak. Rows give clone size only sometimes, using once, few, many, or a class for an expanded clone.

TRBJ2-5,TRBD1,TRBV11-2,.,CASSSGTVRGTQYF,TGTGCCAGCAGCTCCGGGACAGTCCGGGGGACCCAGTACTTC
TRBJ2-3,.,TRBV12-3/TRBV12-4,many,CASSFPTDTQYF,TGTGCCAGCAGTTTCCCTACAGATACGCAGTATTTT
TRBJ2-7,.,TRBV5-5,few,CASSITGLSYEQYF,TGTGCCAGCAGCATCACAGGACTCTCCTACGAGCAGTACTTC
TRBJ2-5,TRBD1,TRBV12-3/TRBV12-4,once,CASSFGDRVLVETQYF,TGTGCCAGCAGTTTTGGGGACAGGGTTCTAGTAGAGACCCAGTACTTC
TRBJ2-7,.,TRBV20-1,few,CSARRVIGVYEQYF,TGCAGTGCTAGGAGGGTAATCGGGGTCTACGAGCAGTACTTC
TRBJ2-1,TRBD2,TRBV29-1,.,CSVPTSGRIHEQFF,TGCAGCGTCCCTACTAGCGGGAGGATCCATGAGCAGTTCTTC
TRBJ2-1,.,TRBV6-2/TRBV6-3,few,CASSYATGTGSSYNEQFF,TGTGCCAGCAGTTACGCGACCGGGACGGGGAGCTCCTACAATGAGCAGTTCTTC
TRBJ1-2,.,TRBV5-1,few,CASSLEMETNYGYTF,TGCGCCAGCAGCTTGGAAATGGAGACTAACTATGGCTACACCTTC
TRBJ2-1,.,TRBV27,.,CASSNRDNSYNEQFF,TGTGCCAGCAGTAACCGGGACAACTCCTACAATGAGCAGTTCTTC
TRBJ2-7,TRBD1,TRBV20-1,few,CSAGQGSAYEQYF,TGCAGTGCCGGACAGGGCTCAGCCTACGAGCAGTACTTC
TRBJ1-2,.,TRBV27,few,CASSLLRGTSGYTF,TGTGCCAGCAGTTTATTGAGAGGGACGTCCGGCTACACCTTC
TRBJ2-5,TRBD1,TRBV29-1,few,CSVEGQGQETQYF,TGCAGCGTTGAAGGACAGGGGCAAGAGACCCAGTACTTC
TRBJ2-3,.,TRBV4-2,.,CASGGADTDTQYF,TGTGCCAGCGGGGGGGCGGACACAGATACGCAGTATTTT
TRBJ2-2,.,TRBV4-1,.,CASSGRQDYNTGELFF,TGCGCCAGCAGCGGGCGACAGGACTATAACACCGGGGAGCTGTTTTTT
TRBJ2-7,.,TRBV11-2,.,CASTLDPGMDEQYF,TGTGCCAGCACCCTCGATCCGGGTATGGACGAGCAGTACTTC
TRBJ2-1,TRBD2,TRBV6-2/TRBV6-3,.,CASSQGLAGGPDNEQFF,TGTGCCAGCAGTCAAGGACTAGCGGGGGGGCCGGACAATGAGCAGTTCTTC
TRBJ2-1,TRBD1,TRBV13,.,CASSLDRGNYNEQFF,TGTGCCAGCAGCTTGGACAGGGGCAACTACAATGAGCAGTTCTTC
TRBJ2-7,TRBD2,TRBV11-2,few,CASRISGRYEQYF,TGTGCCAGCAGGATAAGCGGGAGATACGAGCAGTACTTC
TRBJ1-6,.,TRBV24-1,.,CATRGARTDNSPLHF,TGTGCCACCAGGGGAGCCCGGACGGACAATTCACCCCTCCACTTT
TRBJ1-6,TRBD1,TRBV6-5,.,CASKSTGYNSPLHF,TGTGCCAGCAAGTCGACAGGGTATAATTCACCCCTCCACTTT
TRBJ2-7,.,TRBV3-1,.,CASSQEYTGGEQYF,TGTGCCAGCAGCCAAGAGTATACGGGCGGCGAGCAGTACTTC
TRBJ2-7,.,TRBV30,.,CAWSVYRAYEQYF,TGTGCCTGGAGTGTATACAGGGCCTACGAGCAGTACTTC
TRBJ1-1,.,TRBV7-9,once,CASRFLTGNTEAFF,TGTGCCAGCAGATTCCTAACGGGGAACACTGAAGCTTTCTTT
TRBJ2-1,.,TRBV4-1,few,CASSPLSFDEQFF,TGCGCCAGCAGCCCTTTGAGTTTCGATGAGCAGTTCTTC
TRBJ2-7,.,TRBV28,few,CASTAGQSSSYEQYF,TGTGCCAGCACCGCAGGACAGTCGAGCTCCTACGAGCAGTACTTC
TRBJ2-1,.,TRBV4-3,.,CASSQGEVQFF,TGCGCCAGCAGCCAAGGGGAGGTTCAGTTCTTC
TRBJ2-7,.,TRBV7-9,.,CVSSWDGEQYF,TGTGTCAGCAGCTGGGACGGCGAGCAGTACTTC
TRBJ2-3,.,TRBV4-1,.,CASSQTTLPWADTQYF,TGCGCCAGCAGCCAGACGACACTACCCTGGGCAGATACGCAGTATTTT
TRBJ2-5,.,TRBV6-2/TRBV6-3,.,CASREIYGQETQYF,TGTGCCAGCAGGGAGATCTATGGGCAAGAGACCCAGTACTTC
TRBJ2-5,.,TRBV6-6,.,CASSYNGRIGETQYF,TGTGCCAGCAGTTACAACGGCCGAATCGGAGAGACCCAGTACTTC
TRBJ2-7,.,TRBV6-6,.,CASSYGLGGYSSYEQYF,TGTGCCAGCAGTTACGGTTTAGGGGGTTACAGCTCCTACGAGCAGTACTTC
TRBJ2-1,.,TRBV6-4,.,CASSDSAGYNEQFF,TGTGCCAGCAGTGACTCGGCAGGGTACAATGAGCAGTTCTTC
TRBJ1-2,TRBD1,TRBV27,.,CASSLAGQAPHYGYTF,TGTGCCAGCAGTTTAGCGGGACAGGCACCACACTATGGCTACACCTTC
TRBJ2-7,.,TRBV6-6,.,CASSYSSRDQYF,TGTGCCAGCAGTTACTCGAGTAGGGACCAGTACTTC
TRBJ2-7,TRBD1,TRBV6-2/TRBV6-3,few,CASSRQGTEQYF,TGTGCCAGCAGTCGACAGGGAACCGAGCAGTACTTC
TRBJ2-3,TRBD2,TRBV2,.,CATPNWLAGVRTDTQYF,TGTGCCACCCCTAACTGGCTAGCGGGAGTTAGGACAGATACGCAGTATTTT
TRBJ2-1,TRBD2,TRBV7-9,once,CASSLVRSGRNLYNEQFF,TGTGCCAGCAGCTTAGTACGTAGCGGGAGAAATCTCTACAATGAGCAGTTCTTC
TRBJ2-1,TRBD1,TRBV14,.,CASSRTGGRYGQFF,TGTGCCAGCAGCCGGACAGGGGGTCGATATGGGCAGTTCTTC
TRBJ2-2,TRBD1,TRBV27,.,CASSRYRGTGELFF,TGTGCCAGCAGTAGATACAGGGGCACCGGGGAGCTGTTTTTT
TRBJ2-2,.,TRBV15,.,CATREVTGELFF,TGTGCCACCCGGGAAGTGACCGGGGAGCTGTTTTTT
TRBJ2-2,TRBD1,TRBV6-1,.,CASTQGADTGELFF,TGTGCCAGCACGCAGGGGGCCGACACCGGGGAGCTGTTTTTT
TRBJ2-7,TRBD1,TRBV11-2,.,CASSLADSGGGEQYF,TGTGCCAGCAGCTTAGCTGACTCAGGGGGCGGGGAGCAGTACTTC
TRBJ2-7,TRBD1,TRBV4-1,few,CASSQVPGQGGEQYF,TGCGCCAGCAGCCAAGTTCCGGGACAGGGTGGCGAGCAGTACTTC
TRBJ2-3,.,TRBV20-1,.,CSAPWLASSDTQYF,TGCAGTGCCCCGTGGCTAGCGAGCTCAGATACGCAGTATTTT
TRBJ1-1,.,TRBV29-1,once,CSVERDGNEAFF,TGCAGCGTTGAGAGGGACGGGAATGAAGCTTTCTTT
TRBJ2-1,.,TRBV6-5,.,CASGLEQFF,TGTGCCAGCGGACTAGAGCAGTTCTTC
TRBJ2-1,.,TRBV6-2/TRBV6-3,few,CASSTGYNEQFF,TGTGCCAGCAGTACAGGGTACAATGAGCAGTTCTTC
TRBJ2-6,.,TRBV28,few,CASTLGVSGANVLTF,TGTGCCAGCACCTTGGGGGTCTCTGGGGCCAACGTCCTGACTTTC
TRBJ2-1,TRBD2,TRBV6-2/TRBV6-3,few,CASRTSGRWGNEQFF,TGTGCCAGCAGAACTAGCGGGAGATGGGGTAATGAGCAGTTCTTC
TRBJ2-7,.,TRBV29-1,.,CSVETGGAYEQYF,TGCAGCGTTGAAACAGGGGGGGCCTACGAGCAGTACTTC
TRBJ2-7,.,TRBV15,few,CATSRSTAPYEQYF,TGTGCCACCAGCAGGTCTACAGCTCCCTACGAGCAGTACTTC
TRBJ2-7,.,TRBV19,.,CASSIGKSVSYEQYF,TGTGCCAGTAGTATAGGCAAGTCCGTCTCCTACGAGCAGTACTTC
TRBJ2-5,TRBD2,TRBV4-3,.,CASSQESGGVVGTQYF,TGCGCCAGCAGCCAAGAGTCGGGGGGGGTAGTAGGGACCCAGTACTTC
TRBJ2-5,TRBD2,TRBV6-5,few,CASSWGTSGSPQETQYF,TGTGCCAGCAGTTGGGGGACTAGCGGGAGCCCTCAAGAGACCCAGTACTTC